This T cell receptor (beta chain) was recorded in a study of T cell repertoires in cytomegalovirus infection. Study-level points and caveats: Across the ex vivo response, the dominant clonotypes were HLA-C-restricted CMV-specific TCR beta clonotypes.

Trimming took off 2 bases at V and 2 bases at J, with 14 bases between the two ends. CDR1 is MGHDK, CDR2 SYGVNS, per germline. The CDR3 covers 16 residues. Turning to this clonotype: The target antigen is unknown.

TCRdb reanalysed the reads using MiXCR and keeps one entry per CDR3 protein. Of fewer than 650,000 distinct CDR3 sequences in the sample, 40% are singletons; the top ten hold about 46%. J is TRBJ2-3 and V is TRBV25-1; D may be TRBD2 (6 bases). Sequencing used cultured PBMCs, obtained from culture after CMV antigen stimulation. This receptor was taken from a human donor in good health (CMV status not recorded). Some clones in this sample may be carry-over from other donors' samples. The CDR3 reads CASSEGIIAATDTQYF. CDR3 DNA sequence: TGTGCCAGCAGTGAAGGTATAATAGCGGCCACAGATACGCAGTATTTT.